The 19 T cell receptor beta chains reported below all come from one sample, sequenced in a study of blood T cell repertoires in COVID-19. This table comes from immunoSEQ multiplex PCR, and its TCRdb copy is limited to in-frame clones, with some not included. Of tens of thousands of clones listed, more than 80% were seen once; the top ten hold roughly 6.7%. The sequenced sample consisted of peripheral blood. These receptors were taken from a man aged 55 to 70 with acute or convalescent COVID-19.

The chain is built from TRBV27 and TRBJ2-3; maybe TRBD1 (5 bases). Deletions cut 0 bases from V and 3 bases from J, with 7 bases between. This CDR3 has 14 residues. Per germline, CDR1 MNHEY and CDR2 SMNVEV (reference sequence). CDR3 sequence: CASSLSTDTDTQYF. The CDR3 coding sequence is TGTGCCAGCAGTTTATCGACAGATACAGATACGCAGTATTTT.

The chain employs TRBV10-3 and TRBJ2-1, with 13 bases identical to TRBD2. J gave up 0 bases and V 0 bases, and 8 bases lay outside the gene matches. The length of the CDR3 is 20 residues. The germline gives CDR1 ENHRY, CDR2 SYGVKD. Here the CDR3 DNA reads TGTGCCATCAGTGAGTCGGAACTAGCGGGAGGGCTCCGCTCCTACAATGAGCAGTTCTTC. Protein: CAISESELAGGLRSYNEQFF.

This clone has just one count. The chain couples TRBV6-1 to TRBJ2-7, with D tentatively TRBD2 (7 bases). V lost 3 bases, J lost 3 bases, and 18 bases lay in between. The CDR3 has 16 amino acids. Germline CDR1 MNHNS, CDR2 SASEGT. The CDR3 protein is CASSEAVGGLGYEQYF. CDR3 DNA: TGTGCCAGCAGTGAGGCCGTCGGGGGGCTAGGCTACGAGCAGTACTTC.

This clone was observed once. This rearrangement joins TRBV3-1 (or the pseudogene TRBV3-2) to TRBJ2-3; TRBD2 matches at 7 bases. The germline gives CDR1 LGHDT, CDR2 YNNKEL (reference sequence). The CDR3 sequence is 14 residues long. With 5 bases clipped from V and 2 bases from J, the junction kept 4 bases outside the gene matches. CDR3 sequence: CASSSREYTDTQYF. The DNA for the CDR3 is TGTGCCAGCAGCTCGCGGGAGTACACAGATACGCAGTATTTT.

The chain is built from TRBV6-5 and TRBJ1-5, with 8 bases fitting TRBD1. The CDR3 loop spans 15 amino acids. Losses at the gene ends were 5 bases for V and 1 base for J; bases not matched to a gene: 4. From germline, CDR1 is MNHEY and CDR2 SVGAGI. In DNA, the CDR3 is TGTGCCAGCAGTCGGACAGGGAGGAGCAATCAGCCCCAGCATTTT. This sequence encodes CASSRTGRSNQPQHF.

The J gene is TRBJ2-7, the V gene TRBV5-1; TRBD2 agrees at 7 bases. The ends lost 9 bases at V and 6 bases at J; junction bases unmatched: 9. In germline, CDR1 is SGHRS, CDR2 YFSETQ. CDR3 length equals 12 residues. CDR3 protein: CATRREVGEQYF. CDR3 bases: TGCGCCACTCGACGGGAGGTGGGCGAGCAGTACTTC.

V gene TRBV7-2 combines with J gene TRBJ2-3; 7 bases agree with TRBD2. CDR1 is SGHTA and CDR2 is FQGNSA in the germline V gene. The CDR3 length is 18 residues. V shed 1 base, J shed 6 bases, and the junction held 16 bases outside the gene matches. The CDR3 region is CASSLGMGVGGPGDTQYF. As DNA, the CDR3 is TGTGCCAGCAGCTTAGGGATGGGAGTGGGAGGGCCAGGGGATACGCAGTATTTT.

The chain carries TRBV7-6 and TRBJ1-1; possible D gene TRBD1, 6 bases. Germline loops: CDR1 SGHVS, CDR2 FNYEAQ. This CDR3 spans 14 amino acids. Trimming cost V 2 bases and J 8 bases, with 15 bases left between them. The CDR3 reads CASSLTSSGAEAFF. CDR3 in DNA: TGTGCCAGCAGCTTAACGTCCTCAGGGGCCGAAGCTTTCTTT.

The chain combines TRBV7-9 with TRBJ2-7; D perhaps matches TRBD2 (6 bases). Germline CDR1 reads SEHNR; CDR2 reads FQNEAQ (reference sequence). Deletions cut 1 base from V and 2 bases from J, with 9 bases between. The CDR3 is 14 residues long. CDR3 sequence (DNA): TGTGCCAGCAGCTTAGTGGGACTCCCCTACGAGCAGTACTTC. It translates to CASSLVGLPYEQYF.

The rearrangement links TRBV5-8 to TRBJ2-7; 8 nucleotides align to TRBD1. The CDR3 runs 15 residues. The J segment lost 2 bases and the V segment lost 3 bases, leaving 7 bases of the junction unmatched. Germline loops: CDR1 SGHTS, CDR2 YDEGEE. This CDR3 is CASSSGQQGAYEQYF. DNA of the CDR3: TGTGCCAGCAGCTCGGGACAACAGGGGGCCTACGAGCAGTACTTC.

The chain has TRBV9 and TRBJ2-2; weak D call: TRBD2 (6 bases). This CDR3 region has 12 residues. V gave up 3 bases and J gave up 7 bases, with 7 bases separating them. Germline values: CDR1 SGDLS, CDR2 YYNGEE. This CDR3 is CASSGGVGELFF. The CDR3, as DNA: TGTGCCAGCAGCGGGGGGGTCGGGGAGCTGTTTTTT.

In this sample, this clone turned up a few times. CDR3 region: CAITPSQGNNSPLHF. The CDR3 bases are TGTGCCATCACACCTTCACAGGGCAATAATTCACCCCTCCACTTT. The chain employs TRBV28 and TRBJ1-6, with D perhaps matching TRBD1 (6 bases). Germline V CDR1 and CDR2: MDHEN, SYDVKM. The V and J ends lost 10 bases and 5 bases respectively, with 18 bases between them. CDR3 length: 15 residues.

The V and J genes are TRBV5-1 and TRBJ1-2; weak D call: TRBD1 (5 bases). Germline V gene data show CDR1 as SGHRS and CDR2 as YFSETQ. With 0 bases removed from V and 4 bases from J, the gap between germline ends came to 7 bases. The CDR3 is 13 residues long. CDR3 residues: CASSLDDSYGYTF. In nucleotides, the CDR3 is TGCGCCAGCAGCTTGGACGACAGCTATGGCTACACCTTC.

This clone showed up just once. The V gene is TRBV5-1, the J gene TRBJ2-7, with 12 nucleotides matching TRBD2. V shed 3 bases and J 2 bases; nucleotides not matched to a gene: 6. The germline CDR1 and CDR2 sequences are SGHRS and YFSETQ. The CDR3 loop spans 16 amino acids. CDR3 residues: CASSWGTSGPPYEQYF. The CDR3 DNA is TGCGCCAGCAGCTGGGGGACTAGCGGGCCCCCCTACGAGCAGTACTTC. The variable domain in full, with the rest retrieved from reference TRBV5-1 and TRBJ2-7, is KAGVTQTPRYLIKTRGQQVTLSCSPISGHRSVSWYQQTPGQGLQFLFEYFSETQRNKGNFPGRFSGRQFSNSRSEMNVSTLELGDSALYLCASSWGTSGPPYEQYFGPGTRLTVT.

The CDR3 is CASSQEEGLGGQSNTEAFF. The CDR3, as DNA: TGTGCCAGCAGCCAAGAGGAAGGTCTTGGTGGGCAGTCGAACACTGAAGCTTTCTTT. The chain carries TRBV3-1 (or the pseudogene TRBV3-2) and TRBJ1-1; no firm D call. This CDR3 has 19 amino acids. Trimming left V 0 bases short and J 1 base short, with 21 bases between. CDR1 is LGHDT and CDR2 is YNNKEL in the germline V gene (reference sequence).

As to this clone: The conserved closing phenylalanine or tryptophan is absent in this CDR3, likely reflecting a read error. Because the CDR3's place on the DNA is in doubt, the DNA is left out and the CDR3 is given as listed by TCRdb. The rearrangement joins TRBV7-9 to TRBJ2-4; whether TRBD1, the table's D call, matches the DNA was not checked. The CDR3 sequence runs 13 residues, both termini included. Per the germline V gene, CDR1 is SEHNR and CDR2 is FQNEAQ (reference sequence). CDR3 sequence: CASSPRTGRTLSY.

The J gene is TRBJ1-5, the V gene TRBV27; D is perhaps TRBD1 (6 bases). Trimming stripped 5 bases from V and 0 bases from J, with 17 bases between. Germline assignment: CDR1 MNHEY and CDR2 SMNVEV (reference sequence). CDR3 length: 17 residues. CDR3 region: CASSPRQDGYSNQPQHF. The CDR3 DNA reads TGTGCCAGCAGTCCGCGACAGGACGGGTATAGCAATCAGCCCCAGCATTTT.

V is TRBV7-2 and J is TRBJ2-2; no definite D call. The germline gives CDR1 SGHTA, CDR2 FQGNSA. V was clipped by 3 bases and J by 0 bases, with 2 bases between them. This CDR3 region has 13 residues. The DNA for the CDR3 is TGTGCCAGCAGCTTCGCGAACACCGGGGAGCTGTTTTTT. Its translation: CASSFANTGELFF.

The chain joins TRBV5-1 to TRBJ2-2, with D perhaps matching TRBD1 (5 bases). V shed 4 bases and J shed 6 bases, with 19 bases lying between them. Germline V gives CDR1 SGHRS, CDR2 YFSETQ. The CDR3 is 16 residues long. CDR3 residues: CASSPAGSLGAGELFF. In nucleotides, the CDR3 is TGCGCCAGCAGCCCCGCAGGGTCCTTAGGGGCCGGGGAGCTGTTTTTT.